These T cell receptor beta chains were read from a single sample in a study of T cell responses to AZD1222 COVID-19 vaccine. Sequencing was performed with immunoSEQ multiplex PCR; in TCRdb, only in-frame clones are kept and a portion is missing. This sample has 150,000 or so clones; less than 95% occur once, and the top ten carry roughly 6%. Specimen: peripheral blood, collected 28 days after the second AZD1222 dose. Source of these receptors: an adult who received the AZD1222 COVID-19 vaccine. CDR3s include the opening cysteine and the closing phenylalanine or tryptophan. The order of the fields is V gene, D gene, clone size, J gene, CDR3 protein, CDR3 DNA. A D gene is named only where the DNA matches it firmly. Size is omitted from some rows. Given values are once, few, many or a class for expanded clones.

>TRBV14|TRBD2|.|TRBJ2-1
CASSHLREGGNEQFF
TGTGCCAGCAGCCATCTGCGGGAGGGGGGCAATGAGCAGTTCTTC
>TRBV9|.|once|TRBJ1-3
CASSVQGSGNTIYF
TGTGCCAGCAGCGTTCAGGGCTCTGGAAACACCATATATTTT
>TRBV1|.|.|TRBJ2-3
CTSSQDTPPHRIDTQYF
TGCACCAGCAGCCAAGATACCCCCCCCCACAGGATAGATACGCAGTATTTT
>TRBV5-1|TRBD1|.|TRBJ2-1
CASSIPGQGMNEQFF
TGCGCCAGCAGCATACCGGGACAGGGGATGAATGAGCAGTTCTTC
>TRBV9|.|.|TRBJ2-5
CASSTGLQETQYF
TGTGCCAGCAGCACCGGACTACAAGAGACCCAGTACTTC
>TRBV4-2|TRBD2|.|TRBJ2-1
CASSQPVGTSGDHEQFF
TGTGCCAGCAGCCAGCCTGTCGGGACTAGCGGGGATCATGAGCAGTTCTTC
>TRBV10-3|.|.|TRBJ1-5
CAISEGQGSQPQHF
TGTGCCATCAGTGAAGGGCAGGGGAGTCAGCCCCAGCATTTT
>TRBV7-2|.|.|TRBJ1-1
CASSLAHSYPGFF
TGTGCCAGCAGCTTAGCCCACTCGTATCCCGGGTTCTTT
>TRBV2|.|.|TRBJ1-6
CASRPQQAPNSPLHF
TGTGCCAGCAGGCCTCAGCAGGCTCCCAATTCACCCCTCCACTTT
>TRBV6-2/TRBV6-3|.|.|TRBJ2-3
CASSFTPTDPTDTQYF
TGTGCCAGCAGTTTTACCCCGACAGACCCCACAGATACGCAGTATTTT
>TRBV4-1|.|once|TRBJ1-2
CASSQGQGEGPDYGYTF
TGCGCCAGCAGCCAAGGGCAGGGTGAGGGGCCTGACTATGGCTACACCTTC
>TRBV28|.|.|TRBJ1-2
CASRMQGVAHYGYTF
TGTGCCAGCAGAATGCAGGGAGTAGCTCACTATGGCTACACCTTC
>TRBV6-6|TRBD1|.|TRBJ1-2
CASSYTGQGTLGYTF
TGTGCCAGCAGTTACACGGGACAGGGTACTCTTGGCTACACCTTC
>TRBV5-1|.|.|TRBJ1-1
CASSVDGNTEAFF
TGCGCCAGCAGTGTCGATGGGAACACTGAAGCTTTCTTT
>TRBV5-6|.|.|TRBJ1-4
CASSLRQETNEKLFF
TGTGCCAGCAGCTTGCGACAGGAAACAAATGAAAAACTGTTTTTT
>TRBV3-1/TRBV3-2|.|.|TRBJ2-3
CASSPSGSTDTQYF
TGTGCCAGCAGCCCAAGCGGTAGCACAGATACGCAGTATTTT
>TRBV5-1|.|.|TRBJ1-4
CASTPLGLPNEKLFF
TGCGCCAGCACCCCGCTGGGACTGCCTAATGAAAAACTGTTTTTT
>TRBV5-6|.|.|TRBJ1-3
CASSYWRGASGNTIYF
TGTGCCAGCAGCTATTGGAGGGGGGCCTCTGGAAACACCATATATTTT
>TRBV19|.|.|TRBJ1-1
CASRNEPGQNTEAFF
TGTGCCAGTAGGAATGAACCGGGACAGAACACTGAAGCTTTCTTT
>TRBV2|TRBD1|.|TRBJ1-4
CASRGGTAKNEKLFF
TGTGCCAGCAGGGGAGGGACAGCGAAAAATGAAAAACTGTTTTTT
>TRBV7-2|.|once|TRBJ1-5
CASSLDLGGRLSPQHF
TGTGCCAGCAGCTTAGATCTTGGGGGCAGGTTATCGCCCCAGCATTTT
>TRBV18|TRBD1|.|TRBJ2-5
CASSPSGTGGLETQYF
TGTGCCAGCTCACCGTCCGGGACAGGGGGCCTGGAGACCCAGTACTTC
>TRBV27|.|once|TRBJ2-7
CASSLSSAPVEQYF
TGTGCCAGCAGTTTATCGTCGGCCCCCGTGGAGCAGTACTTC
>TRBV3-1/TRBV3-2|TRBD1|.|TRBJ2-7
CASSQLPQGVGVREQYF
TGTGCCAGCAGCCAGCTACCACAGGGGGTTGGGGTACGCGAGCAGTACTTC
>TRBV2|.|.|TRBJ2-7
CASSGENEQYF
TGTGCCAGCAGTGGGGAGAACGAGCAGTACTTC
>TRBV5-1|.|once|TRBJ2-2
CASSLGPPNTGELFF
TGCGCCAGCAGCTTGGGACCCCCGAACACCGGGGAGCTGTTTTTT
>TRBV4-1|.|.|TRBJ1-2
CASTPSTGADYGYTF
TGCGCCAGCACCCCCTCAACCGGGGCGGACTATGGCTACACCTTC
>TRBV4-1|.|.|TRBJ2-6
CASSQAPGTLGANVLTF
TGCGCCAGCAGCCAAGCTCCCGGGACACTAGGGGCCAACGTCCTGACTTTC
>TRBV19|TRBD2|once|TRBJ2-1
CASSVGLAGGPGNEQFF
TGTGCCAGTAGTGTCGGACTAGCGGGAGGGCCAGGTAATGAGCAGTTCTTC